The 9 T cell receptor beta chains reported below all come from one sample, sequenced in a study of T cell responses to AZD1222 COVID-19 vaccine. TCRdb keeps only in-frame clones here, not all; method: immunoSEQ multiplex PCR. The top ten clones hold 5.6% of a sample with fewer than 90,000 clones, about 82% of them seen once. The starting material was peripheral blood, obtained 28 days after the second AZD1222 dose. Receptors were obtained from an adult who received the AZD1222 COVID-19 vaccine.

This chain links TRBV7-2 with TRBJ1-2; D unresolved. The CDR3 loop spans 12 amino acids. V was clipped by 2 bases and J by 5 bases, with 6 bases between them. CDR1 is SGHTA, CDR2 FQGNSA, per germline. CDR3 bases: TGTGCCAGCAGCTTACAGGTTTATGGCTACACCTTC. It codes for CASSLQVYGYTF.

The chain is built from TRBV29-1 and TRBJ2-1; D gene ambiguous. CDR1 SQVTM and CDR2 ANQGSEA come from the germline V gene. The CDR3 is 9 amino acids. Trimming removed 7 bases at V and 8 bases at J, with 6 bases between. The CDR3 region is CSAGDEQFF. CDR3 sequence (DNA): TGCAGCGCTGGTGATGAGCAGTTCTTC.

The chain uses TRBV27 and TRBJ2-2; D is undetermined. Trimming took 6 bases from V and 0 from J, leaving 11 bases between them. This CDR3 contains 15 residues. Germline values: CDR1 MNHEY, CDR2 SMNVEV (reference sequence). CDR3 sequence reads: CASRAAPSNTGELFF. DNA of the CDR3: TGTGCCAGCAGAGCCGCGCCCTCGAACACCGGGGAGCTGTTTTTT.

The V gene is TRBV6-1, the J gene TRBJ1-1, with TRBD1 matching 8 bases. V lost 7 bases and J lost 0; bases outside the gene matches: 4. Germline V gives CDR1 MNHNS, CDR2 SASEGT. This CDR3 has 14 amino acids. The CDR3 reads CASNPTGVNTEAFF. The CDR3 coding sequence is TGTGCCAGCAATCCGACAGGGGTGAACACTGAAGCTTTCTTT.

In its sample, this clone was seen once. V and J are TRBV5-1 and TRBJ2-6, with D uncertain. Trimming cost V 4 bases and J 2 bases, with 10 bases left between them. The CDR3 runs 15 residues. Germline values: CDR1 SGHRS, CDR2 YFSETQ. As DNA, the CDR3 is TGCGCCAGCAGCGCGTCGGTGGCTGGGGCCAACGTCCTGACTTTC. It encodes CASSASVAGANVLTF.

The CDR3 loop is CASSLNGANVLTF. CDR3 nucleotides: TGTGCCAGCAGCTTAAATGGGGCCAACGTCCTGACTTTC. The chain couples TRBV11-3 to TRBJ2-6; no definite D call. The germline CDR1 and CDR2 sequences are SGHNT and YENEEA. V was shortened by 2 bases and J by 3 bases, with 2 bases between the two germline ends. The CDR3 contains 13 residues. Supplemented by reference TRBV11-3 and TRBJ2-6, the full variable domain reads EAGVVQSPRYKIIEKKQPVAFWCNPISGHNTLYWYLQNLGQGPELLIRYENEEAVDDSQLPKDRFSAERLKGVDSTLKIQPAELGDSAVYLCASSLNGANVLTFGAGSRLTVL.

V is TRBV5-1 and J is TRBJ1-1; D may be TRBD1 (5 bases). The CDR3 extends over 14 amino acids. Germline assignment: CDR1 SGHRS and CDR2 YFSETQ. V was shortened by 5 bases and J by 0 bases, with 11 bases between the two germline ends. DNA of the CDR3: TGCGCCAGCAGACGGGACTTTATGAACACTGAAGCTTTCTTT. It encodes CASRRDFMNTEAFF.

V usage is TRBV7-2 and J usage is TRBJ2-5; 8 bases fit TRBD2. Trimming at V came to 4 bases and at J to 9 bases, leaving 13 bases not matched to a gene. This CDR3 is built from 15 residues. The germline V gene encodes CDR1 SGHTA and CDR2 FQGNSA. The CDR3 sequence: CASSSRASGSHAQYF. The CDR3 coding sequence is TGTGCCAGCAGCTCAAGGGCTAGCGGGTCCCATGCCCAGTACTTC.

The rearrangement uses TRBV14 and TRBJ2-7; no firm D call. The V and J ends lost 4 bases and 1 base respectively, with 2 bases between them. This CDR3 region has 11 residues. Germline assignment: CDR1 SGHDN and CDR2 FVKESK. CDR3 in amino acids: CASSRSYEQYF. Here the CDR3 DNA reads TGTGCCAGCAGCCGATCCTACGAGCAGTACTTC.